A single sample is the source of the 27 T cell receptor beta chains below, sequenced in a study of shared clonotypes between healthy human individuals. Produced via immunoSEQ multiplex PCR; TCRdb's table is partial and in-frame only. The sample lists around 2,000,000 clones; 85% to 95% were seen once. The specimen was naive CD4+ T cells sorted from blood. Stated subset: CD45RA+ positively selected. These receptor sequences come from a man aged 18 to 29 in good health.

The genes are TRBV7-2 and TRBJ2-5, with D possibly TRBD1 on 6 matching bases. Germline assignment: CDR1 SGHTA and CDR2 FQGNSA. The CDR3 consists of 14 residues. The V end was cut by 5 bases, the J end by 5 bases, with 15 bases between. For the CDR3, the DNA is TGTGCCAGCAGCCTAGGGACACCACCTGAGACCCAGTACTTC. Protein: CASSLGTPPETQYF.

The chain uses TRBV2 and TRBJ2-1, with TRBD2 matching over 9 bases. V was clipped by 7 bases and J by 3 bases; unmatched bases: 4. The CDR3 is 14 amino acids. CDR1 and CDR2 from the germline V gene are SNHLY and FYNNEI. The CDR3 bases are TGTGCCAGCAACGAGCGGGGGGACTACAATGAGCAGTTCTTC. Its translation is CASNERGDYNEQFF.

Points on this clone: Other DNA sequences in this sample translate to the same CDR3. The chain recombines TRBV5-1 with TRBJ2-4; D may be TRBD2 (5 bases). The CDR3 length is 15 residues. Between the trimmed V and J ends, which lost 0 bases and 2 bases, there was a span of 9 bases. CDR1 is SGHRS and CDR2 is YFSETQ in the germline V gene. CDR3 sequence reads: CASSLETGTKNIQYF. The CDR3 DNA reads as TGCGCCAGCAGCTTGGAGACGGGGACCAAAAACATTCAGTACTTC.

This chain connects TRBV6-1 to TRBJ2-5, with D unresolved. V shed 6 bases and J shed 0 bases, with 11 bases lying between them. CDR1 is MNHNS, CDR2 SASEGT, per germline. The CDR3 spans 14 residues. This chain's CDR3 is CASSENGNQETQYF. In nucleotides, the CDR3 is TGTGCCAGCAGCGAGAATGGAAACCAAGAGACCCAGTACTTC.

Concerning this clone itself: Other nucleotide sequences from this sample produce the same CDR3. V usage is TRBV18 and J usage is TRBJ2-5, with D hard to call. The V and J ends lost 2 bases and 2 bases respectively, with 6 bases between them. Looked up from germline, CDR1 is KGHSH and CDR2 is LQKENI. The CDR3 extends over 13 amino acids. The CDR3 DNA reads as TGTGCCAGCTCACCAGGATCGCAAGAGACCCAGTACTTC. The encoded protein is CASSPGSQETQYF.

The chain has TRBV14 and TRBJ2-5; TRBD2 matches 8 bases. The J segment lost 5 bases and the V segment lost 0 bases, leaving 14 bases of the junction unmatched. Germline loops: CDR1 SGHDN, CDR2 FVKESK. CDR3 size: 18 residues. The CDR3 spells CASSQEKEGLGLVETQYF. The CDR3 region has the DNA TGTGCCAGCAGCCAAGAGAAGGAGGGACTAGGTTTGGTGGAGACCCAGTACTTC.

This CDR3 is CASRTSAAYEQYF. The CDR3 DNA sequence: TGTGCCAGCCGGACTAGCGCAGCCTACGAGCAGTACTTC. The chain uses TRBV2 and TRBJ2-7; 9 bases align to TRBD2. There are 13 residues in the CDR3. CDR1 is SNHLY, CDR2 FYNNEI, per germline. Trimming at V came to 8 bases and at J to 2 bases, leaving 4 bases not matched to a gene.

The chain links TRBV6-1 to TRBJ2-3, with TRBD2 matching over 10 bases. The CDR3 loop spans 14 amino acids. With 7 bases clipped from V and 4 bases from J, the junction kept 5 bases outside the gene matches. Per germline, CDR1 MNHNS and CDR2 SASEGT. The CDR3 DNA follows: TGTGCCAGCAAAACTAGCGGGATACCAGATACGCAGTATTTT. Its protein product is CASKTSGIPDTQYF.

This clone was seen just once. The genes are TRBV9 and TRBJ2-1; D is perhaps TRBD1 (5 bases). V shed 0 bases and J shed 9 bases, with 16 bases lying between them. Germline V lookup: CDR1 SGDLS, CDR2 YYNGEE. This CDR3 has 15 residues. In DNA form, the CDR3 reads TGTGCCAGCAGCGTAGTTATAGGGGAAGGTACTGAGCAGTTCTTC. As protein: CASSVVIGEGTEQFF.

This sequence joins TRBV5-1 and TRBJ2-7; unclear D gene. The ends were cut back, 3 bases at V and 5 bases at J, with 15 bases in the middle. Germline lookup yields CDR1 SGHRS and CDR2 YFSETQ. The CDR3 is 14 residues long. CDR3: CASSSSPPSHEQYF. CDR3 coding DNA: TGCGCCAGCAGCTCCAGTCCGCCAAGCCACGAGCAGTACTTC.

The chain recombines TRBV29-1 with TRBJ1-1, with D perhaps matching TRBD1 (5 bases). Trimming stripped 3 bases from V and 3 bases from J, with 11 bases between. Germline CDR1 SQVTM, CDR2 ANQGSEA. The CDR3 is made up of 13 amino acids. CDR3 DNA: TGCAGCGTTGAGACAGTTTCGGACACTGAAGCTTTCTTT. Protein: CSVETVSDTEAFF. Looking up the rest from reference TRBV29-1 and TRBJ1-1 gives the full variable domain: SAVISQKPSRDICQRGTSLTIQCQVDSQVTMMFWYRQQPGQSLTLIATANQGSEATYESGFVIDKFPISRPNLTFSTLTVSNMSPEDSSIYLCSVETVSDTEAFFGQGTRLTVV.

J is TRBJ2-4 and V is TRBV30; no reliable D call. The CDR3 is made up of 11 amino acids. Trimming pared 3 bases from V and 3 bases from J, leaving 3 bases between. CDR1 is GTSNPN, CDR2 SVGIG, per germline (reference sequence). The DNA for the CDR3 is TGTGCCTGGAGGTTCAAAAACATTCAGTACTTC. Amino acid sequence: CAWRFKNIQYF. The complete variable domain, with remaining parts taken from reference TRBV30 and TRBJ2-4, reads SQTIHQWPATLVQPVGSPLSLECTVEGTSNPNLYWYRQAAGRGLQLLFYSVGIGQISSEVPQNLSASRPQDRQFILSSKKLLLSDSGFYLCAWRFKNIQYFGAGTRLSVL.

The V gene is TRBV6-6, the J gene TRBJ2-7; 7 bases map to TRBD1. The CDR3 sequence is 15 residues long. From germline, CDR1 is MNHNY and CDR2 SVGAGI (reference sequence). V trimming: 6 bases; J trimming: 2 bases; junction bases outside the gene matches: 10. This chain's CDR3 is CASRSGGQVPYEQYF. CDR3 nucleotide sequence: TGTGCCAGCAGGTCTGGAGGACAGGTTCCCTACGAGCAGTACTTC.

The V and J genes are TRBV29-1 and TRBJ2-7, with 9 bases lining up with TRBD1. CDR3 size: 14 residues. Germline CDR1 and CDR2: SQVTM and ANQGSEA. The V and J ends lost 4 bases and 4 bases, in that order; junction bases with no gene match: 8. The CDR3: CSVVGTGKGYEQYF. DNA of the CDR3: TGCAGCGTTGTGGGGACAGGGAAGGGGTACGAGCAGTACTTC.

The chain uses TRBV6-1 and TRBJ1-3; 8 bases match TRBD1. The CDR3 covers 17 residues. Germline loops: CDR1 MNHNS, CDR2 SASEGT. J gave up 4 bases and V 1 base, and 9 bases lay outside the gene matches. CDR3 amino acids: CASSEGVGTGRGNTIYF. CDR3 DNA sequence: TGTGCCAGCAGTGAAGGTGTAGGGACAGGTCGCGGAAACACCATATATTTT.

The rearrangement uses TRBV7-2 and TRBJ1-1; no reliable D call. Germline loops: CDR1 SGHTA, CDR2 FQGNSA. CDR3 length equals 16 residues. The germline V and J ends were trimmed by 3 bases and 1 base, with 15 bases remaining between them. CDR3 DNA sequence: TGTGCCAGCAGCTTGCGGACGGTGACACCGAACACTGAAGCTTTCTTT. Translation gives CASSLRTVTPNTEAFF. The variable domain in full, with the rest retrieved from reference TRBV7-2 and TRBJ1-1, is GAGVSQSPSNKVTEKGKDVELRCDPISGHTALYWYRQSLGQGLEFLIYFQGNSAPDKSGLPSDRFSAERTGGSVSTLTIQRTQQEDSAVYLCASSLRTVTPNTEAFFGQGTRLTVV.

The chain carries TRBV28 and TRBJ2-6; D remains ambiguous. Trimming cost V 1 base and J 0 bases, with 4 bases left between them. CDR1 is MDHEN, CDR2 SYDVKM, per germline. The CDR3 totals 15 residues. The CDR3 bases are TGTGCCAGCAGTTTATTCTTCTCTGGGGCCAACGTCCTGACTTTC. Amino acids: CASSLFFSGANVLTF.

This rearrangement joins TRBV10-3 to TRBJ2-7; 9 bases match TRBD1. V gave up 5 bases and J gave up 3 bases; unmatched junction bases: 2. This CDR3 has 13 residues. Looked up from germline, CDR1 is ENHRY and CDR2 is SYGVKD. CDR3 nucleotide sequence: TGTGCCATCAGTACAGGGGGCAGCTACGAGCAGTACTTC. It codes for CAISTGGSYEQYF.

The CDR3 DNA sequence: TGTGCCAGCAGTTTCGGGGACAGGGGGTCCTACGAGCAGTACTTC. This encodes CASSFGDRGSYEQYF. The rearrangement joins TRBV28 to TRBJ2-7; 11 bases line up with TRBD1. V trimming: 3 bases; J trimming: 1 base; junction bases outside the gene matches: 2. The CDR3 runs 15 residues. Looked up from germline, CDR1 is MDHEN and CDR2 is SYDVKM.

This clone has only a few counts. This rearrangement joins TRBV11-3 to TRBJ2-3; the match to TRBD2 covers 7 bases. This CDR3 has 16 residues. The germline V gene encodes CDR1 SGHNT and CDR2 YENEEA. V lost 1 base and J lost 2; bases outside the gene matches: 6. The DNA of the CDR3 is TGTGCCAGCAGCTTAGGACTAGCAAGGGACACAGATACGCAGTATTTT. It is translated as CASSLGLARDTDTQYF.

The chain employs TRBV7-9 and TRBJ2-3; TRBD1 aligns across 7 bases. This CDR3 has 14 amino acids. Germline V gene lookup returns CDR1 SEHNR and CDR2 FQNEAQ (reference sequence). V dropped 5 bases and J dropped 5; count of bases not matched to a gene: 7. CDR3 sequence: CASSRDRDKDTQYF. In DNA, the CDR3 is TGTGCCAGCAGCCGAGACAGGGACAAAGATACGCAGTATTTT.

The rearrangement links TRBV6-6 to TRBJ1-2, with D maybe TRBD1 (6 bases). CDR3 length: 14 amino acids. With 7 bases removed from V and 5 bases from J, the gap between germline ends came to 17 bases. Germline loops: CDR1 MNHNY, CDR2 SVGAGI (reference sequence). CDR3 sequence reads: CASIPSGGEYGYTF. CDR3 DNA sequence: TGTGCCAGCATCCCCTCCGGGGGCGAGTATGGCTACACCTTC.

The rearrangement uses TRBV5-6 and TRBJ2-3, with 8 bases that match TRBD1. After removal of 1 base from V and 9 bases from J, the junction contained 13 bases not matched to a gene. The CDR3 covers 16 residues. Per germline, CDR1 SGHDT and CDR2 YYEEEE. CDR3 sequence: CASSLYRGALIGTQYF. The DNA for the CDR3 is TGTGCCAGCAGCTTGTACAGGGGGGCCCTTATAGGGACGCAGTATTTT.

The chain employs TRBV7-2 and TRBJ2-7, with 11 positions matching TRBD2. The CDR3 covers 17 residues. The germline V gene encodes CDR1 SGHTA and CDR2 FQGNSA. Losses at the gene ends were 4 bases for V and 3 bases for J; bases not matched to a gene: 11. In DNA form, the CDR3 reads TGTGCCAGCAGCTCCTTGATAGCGGGAGGGGATTTCTACGAGCAGTACTTC. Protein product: CASSSLIAGGDFYEQYF.

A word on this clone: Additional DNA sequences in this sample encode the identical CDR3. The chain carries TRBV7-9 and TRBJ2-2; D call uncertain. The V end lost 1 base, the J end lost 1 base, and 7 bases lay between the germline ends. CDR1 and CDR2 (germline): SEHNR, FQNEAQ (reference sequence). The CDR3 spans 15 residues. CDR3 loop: CASSLGGRNTGELFF. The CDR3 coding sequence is TGTGCCAGCAGCTTAGGAGGACGGAACACCGGGGAGCTGTTTTTT.

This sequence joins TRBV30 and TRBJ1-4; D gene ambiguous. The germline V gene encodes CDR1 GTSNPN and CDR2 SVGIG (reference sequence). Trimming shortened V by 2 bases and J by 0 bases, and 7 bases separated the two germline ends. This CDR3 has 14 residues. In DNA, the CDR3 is TGTGCCTGGAGTCCCATAACAACTAATGAAAAACTGTTTTTT. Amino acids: CAWSPITTNEKLFF.

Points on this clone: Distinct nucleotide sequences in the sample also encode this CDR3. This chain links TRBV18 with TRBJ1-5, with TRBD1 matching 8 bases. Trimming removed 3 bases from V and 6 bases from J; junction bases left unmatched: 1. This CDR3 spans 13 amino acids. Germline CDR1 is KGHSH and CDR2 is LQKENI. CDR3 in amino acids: CASSPTGGQPQHF. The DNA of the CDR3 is TGTGCCAGCTCACCTACAGGGGGTCAGCCCCAGCATTTT.